The 26 T cell receptor beta chains listed next were all sequenced from one sample in a study of blood T cell repertoires in COVID-19. Measured with immunoSEQ multiplex PCR; TCRdb has only the in-frame clones, and not every one. Among approximately 400,000 clones listed, about 91% were seen once. The sequenced sample consisted of peripheral blood. Source of these receptors: a woman between 45 and 65 years old with COVID-19, enrolled during active disease.

The chain combines TRBV29-1 with TRBJ1-1; D gene ambiguous. Trimming took 7 bases from V and 0 from J, leaving 12 bases between them. The CDR3 is made up of 13 amino acids. CDR1 and CDR2 (germline): SQVTM, ANQGSEA. The CDR3 is CSASRGMNTEAFF. As DNA, the CDR3 is TGCAGCGCCTCGCGGGGTATGAACACTGAAGCTTTCTTT.

This clone was observed once. The chain employs TRBV7-3 and TRBJ1-6; unclear D gene. Germline assignment: CDR1 SGHTA and CDR2 FQGTGA. This CDR3 is built from 15 residues. The V and J ends lost 1 base and 8 bases respectively, with 12 bases between them. DNA of the CDR3: TGTGCCAGCAGCTTAAATCCGAAGCCGGATTCACCCCTCCACTTT. It specifies CASSLNPKPDSPLHF.

The rearrangement links TRBV5-1 to TRBJ2-7; 9 nucleotides agree with TRBD2. Trimming at V came to 7 bases and at J to 3 bases, leaving 5 bases not matched to a gene. The CDR3 is made up of 13 amino acids. Germline V lookup: CDR1 SGHRS, CDR2 YFSETQ. The CDR3 reads CASRLADHYEQYF. DNA for the CDR3: TGCGCCAGCCGACTAGCGGATCACTACGAGCAGTACTTC.

V usage is TRBV14 and J usage is TRBJ2-5, with D unclear. V dropped 0 bases and J dropped 2 bases, with 13 bases sitting between them. Germline lookup yields CDR1 SGHDN and CDR2 FVKESK. The CDR3 is 16 residues long. The CDR3 here is CASSQDSRHVQETQYF. Written as DNA, the CDR3 is TGTGCCAGCAGCCAAGATAGCCGGCATGTGCAAGAGACCCAGTACTTC.

The chain couples TRBV27 to TRBJ2-7; 7 bases are shared with TRBD1. CDR3 length equals 16 residues. The junction had 12 bases not matched to a gene; V was cut back by 5 bases and J by 2 bases. CDR1 MNHEY and CDR2 SMNVEV come from the germline V gene (reference sequence). The chain's CDR3 is CASSPTATGQAYEQYF. The CDR3 DNA is TGTGCCAGCAGTCCGACAGCGACAGGGCAAGCCTACGAGCAGTACTTC.

The chain combines TRBV19 with TRBJ2-1, with 12 bases that match TRBD2. The length of the CDR3 is 15 residues. Germline CDR1 and CDR2: LNHDA and SQIVND (reference sequence). With 5 bases clipped from V and 11 bases from J, the junction kept 10 bases outside the gene matches. In DNA form, the CDR3 reads TGTGCCAGTAGTCGACCTGCTAGCGGGGGGGCCAAGCAGTTCTTC. Its translation is CASSRPASGGAKQFF.

V is TRBV7-2 and J is TRBJ1-1, with 10 bases fitting TRBD1. Trimming cost V 5 bases and J 10 bases; bases outside gene matches: 7. Germline CDR1 is SGHTA and CDR2 is FQGNSA. This CDR3 has 13 residues. This CDR3 is CASSIDRGRGAFF. Here the CDR3 DNA reads TGTGCCAGCAGCATCGACAGGGGGCGAGGAGCTTTCTTT.

The chain uses TRBV5-4 and TRBJ2-1, with D uncertain. Trimming took 2 bases from V and 0 from J, leaving 9 bases between them. Looked up from germline, CDR1 is SGHNT and CDR2 is YYREEE (reference sequence). The CDR3 is 15 amino acids. The CDR3 here is CASSLSTVSYNEQFF. In DNA, the CDR3 is TGTGCCAGCAGCTTAAGCACCGTCTCCTACAATGAGCAGTTCTTC.

This chain uses TRBV20-1 with TRBJ1-1; D uncertain. Trimming shortened V by 4 bases and J by 1 base, and 19 bases separated the two germline ends. Germline V gives CDR1 DFQATT, CDR2 SNEGSKA (reference sequence). This CDR3 is 16 amino acids long. Here the CDR3 reads CSAIERAHKGNTEAFF. The CDR3 nucleotides read TGCAGTGCTATTGAGCGGGCACACAAGGGGAACACTGAAGCTTTCTTT.

The chain combines TRBV11-2 with TRBJ1-1; a possible D gene is TRBD1 (5 bases). Germline V gene sequence: CDR1 SGHAT, CDR2 FQNNGV. Trimming took 1 base from V and 11 from J, leaving 17 bases between them. The CDR3 contains 14 residues. The CDR3 spells CASSLVGGGLEAFF. The CDR3 bases are TGTGCCAGCAGCTTAGTCGGGGGTGGCCTTGAGGCTTTCTTT. The full variable domain, with the rest looked up from reference TRBV11-2 and TRBJ1-1, is EAGVAQSPRYKIIEKRQSVAFWCNPISGHATLYWYQQILGQGPKLLIQFQNNGVVDDSQLPKDRFSAERLKGVDSTLKIQPAKLEDSAVYLCASSLVGGGLEAFFGQGTRLTVV.

The rearrangement joins TRBV5-4 to TRBJ2-3; D ambiguous. The CDR3 runs to 14 residues. The germline gives CDR1 SGHNT, CDR2 YYREEE (reference sequence). V dropped 1 base and J dropped 2 bases, with 8 bases sitting between them. The chain's CDR3 is CASSLIDFTDTQYF. The CDR3 DNA sequence: TGTGCCAGCAGCTTGATAGACTTCACAGATACGCAGTATTTT.

The chain combines TRBV7-2 with TRBJ2-3; 13 positions agree with TRBD2. This CDR3 spans 17 amino acids. Per germline, CDR1 SGHTA and CDR2 FQGNSA. J gave up 2 bases and V 5 bases, and 7 bases lay outside the gene matches. CDR3 amino acids: CASSARTSGGFTDTQYF. The CDR3 DNA sequence: TGTGCCAGCAGCGCACGGACTAGCGGGGGATTCACAGATACGCAGTATTTT.

This clone turned up a few times. The chain employs TRBV4-1 and TRBJ1-1; 10 nucleotides line up with TRBD1. V was clipped by 4 bases and J by 10 bases; unmatched bases: 6. The germline V gene encodes CDR1 MGHRA and CDR2 YSYEKL. This CDR3 is built from 13 residues. DNA for the CDR3: TGCGCCAGCAGCCTAGAGGGGACAGGGGTAGCTTTCTTT. This sequence encodes CASSLEGTGVAFF.

The chain links TRBV5-4 to TRBJ2-5; D perhaps matches TRBD2 (7 bases). CDR1 is SGHNT, CDR2 YYREEE, per germline (reference sequence). The CDR3 sequence is 14 residues long. Trimming left V 9 bases short and J 2 bases short, with 17 bases between. The CDR3 DNA is TGTGCCATCCACAGGGAGGGGAATCAAGAGACCCAGTACTTC. This sequence encodes CAIHREGNQETQYF. Using reference TRBV5-4 and TRBJ2-5 for the parts outside the CDR3, the full variable domain is ETGVTQSPTHLIKTRGQQVTLRCSSQSGHNTVSWYQQALGQGPQFIFQYYREEENGRGNFPPRFSGLQFPNYSSELNVNALELDDSALYLCAIHREGNQETQYFGPGTRLLVL.

The chain couples TRBV6-1 to TRBJ2-7, with TRBD1 matching over 11 bases. The CDR3 totals 15 residues. From germline, CDR1 is MNHNS and CDR2 SASEGT. The V segment lost 3 bases and the J segment 2 bases; nucleotides outside the gene matches: 3. Here the CDR3 reads CASSDRTGGTYEQYF. The CDR3 region has the DNA TGTGCCAGCAGTGACCGGACAGGGGGCACCTACGAGCAGTACTTC.

A word on this clone: The same CDR3 also results from other DNA sequences found in this sample. The chain combines TRBV15 with TRBJ1-2; D may be TRBD1 (5 bases). The CDR3 consists of 13 residues. Germline assignment: CDR1 LNHNV and CDR2 YYDKDF (reference sequence). Trimming took 5 bases from V and 4 from J, leaving 11 bases between them. The DNA of the CDR3 is TGTGCCACCAGCCGAGGGGAGGGCTATGGCTACACCTTC. The encoded protein is CATSRGEGYGYTF. The whole variable domain, remainder taken from reference TRBV15 and TRBJ1-2, is DAMVIQNPRYQVTQFGKPVTLSCSQTLNHNVMYWYQQKSSQAPKLLFHYYDKDFNNEADTPDNFQSRRPNTSFCFLDIRSPGLGDTAMYLCATSRGEGYGYTFGSGTRLTVV.

As regards this clone: An end of the junction does not agree with germline; a read error may underlie this. The chain links TRBV24-1 to TRBJ2-3; a weak D match, TRBD1 (6 bases). The CDR3 contains 16 residues. CDR1 is KGHDR and CDR2 is SFDVKD in the germline V gene. The DNA for the CDR3 is TGTGCCACCAGTGATTCGACAGATACAGGGTCAGATGCGCAGTATTTT. Translating gives CATSDSTDTGSDAQYF.

The chain recombines TRBV27 with TRBJ1-4, with TRBD1 matching 8 bases. V shed 4 bases and J 10 bases; nucleotides not matched to a gene: 8. Per germline, CDR1 MNHEY and CDR2 SMNVEV (reference sequence). This CDR3 contains 14 residues. CDR3 in amino acids: CASSSLQGVRKLFF. The CDR3 DNA sequence: TGTGCCAGCAGTTCACTACAGGGGGTTCGAAAACTGTTTTTT. The full variable domain, completed using reference TRBV27 and TRBJ1-4, is EAQVTQNPRYLITVTGKKLTVTCSQNMNHEYMSWYRQDPGLGLRQIYYSMNVEVTDKGDVPEGYKVSRKEKRNFPLILESPSPNQTSLYFCASSSLQGVRKLFFGSGTQLSVL.

The chain recombines TRBV6-1 with TRBJ2-1, with 7 bases aligning to TRBD2. The CDR3 has 15 amino acids. The germline V gene encodes CDR1 MNHNS and CDR2 SASEGT. V shed 2 bases and J 10 bases; nucleotides not matched to a gene: 11. The CDR3 nucleotides read TGTGCCAGCAGTGAATCTGGACTAGTAGGGGTGGAGCAGTTCTTC. Translated: CASSESGLVGVEQFF.

J is TRBJ1-5 and V is TRBV6-2 or TRBV6-3, with D unclear. The germline V gene has CDR1 MNHEY and CDR2 SVGEGT. The CDR3 length is 12 residues. V dropped 4 bases and J dropped 7 bases, with 8 bases sitting between them. The CDR3 here is CASSLGPQPQHF. The CDR3 DNA sequence: TGTGCCAGCAGTTTGGGCCCCCAGCCCCAGCATTTT.

J is TRBJ1-2 and V is TRBV29-1; TRBD1 matches at 10 bases. The CDR3 is made up of 15 amino acids. Germline values: CDR1 SQVTM, CDR2 ANQGSEA. J lost 4 bases, V lost 6 bases, and 11 bases had no gene match. This CDR3 reads CSVPGQGPHSYGYTF. CDR3 sequence (DNA): TGCAGCGTCCCGGGACAGGGGCCTCACTCCTATGGCTACACCTTC.

This clone was counted once. The V call is TRBV29-1, the J call TRBJ1-6; tentatively, D is TRBD1 (6 bases). Germline assignment: CDR1 SQVTM and CDR2 ANQGSEA. Trimming removed 6 bases at V and 6 bases at J, with 27 bases between. CDR3 length: 18 amino acids. CDR3 DNA: TGCAGCGTCGCTATTCCAAGGACCGGGTCAGGGGCTAATTCACCCCTCCACTTT. Protein product: CSVAIPRTGSGANSPLHF.

The V gene is TRBV28, the J gene TRBJ1-5; D gene uncertain. Germline loops: CDR1 MDHEN, CDR2 SYDVKM. Trimming shortened V by 6 bases and J by 0 bases, and 6 bases separated the two germline ends. This CDR3 region has 13 residues. The chain's CDR3 is CASRLYSNQPQHF. In nucleotides, the CDR3 is TGTGCCAGCAGACTATATAGCAATCAGCCCCAGCATTTT.

This chain links TRBV5-1 with TRBJ2-2, with 7 bases that match TRBD1. Germline V gives CDR1 SGHRS, CDR2 YFSETQ. This CDR3 has 14 amino acids. V was clipped by 2 bases and J by 3 bases; unmatched bases: 1. The CDR3 coding sequence is TGCGCCAGCAGCTTTACAGGGGACACCGGGGAGCTGTTTTTT. This encodes CASSFTGDTGELFF. Looking up the rest from reference TRBV5-1 and TRBJ2-2 gives the full variable domain: KAGVTQTPRYLIKTRGQQVTLSCSPISGHRSVSWYQQTPGQGLQFLFEYFSETQRNKGNFPGRFSGRQFSNSRSEMNVSTLELGDSALYLCASSFTGDTGELFFGEGSRLTVL.

J is TRBJ2-2 and V is TRBV3-1 (or the pseudogene TRBV3-2), with 11 bases identical to TRBD2. Looked up from germline, CDR1 is LGHDT and CDR2 is YNNKEL (reference sequence). Trimming cost V 6 bases and J 5 bases; bases outside gene matches: 11. CDR3 length: 17 residues. The CDR3 region is CASSRISGGAETGELFF. In nucleotides, the CDR3 is TGTGCCAGCAGTCGAATTAGCGGGGGGGCGGAGACCGGGGAGCTGTTTTTT.

This chain uses TRBV12-5 with TRBJ2-2; D may be TRBD1 (6 bases). V shed 5 bases and J shed 4 bases, with 23 bases lying between them. The CDR3 loop spans 18 amino acids. In germline, CDR1 is LGHNT, CDR2 FRNRAP. This chain's CDR3 is CASGPYREPPLGTGELFF. The CDR3 nucleotides read TGTGCTAGTGGTCCCTACAGGGAGCCCCCTTTGGGCACCGGGGAGCTGTTTTTT.